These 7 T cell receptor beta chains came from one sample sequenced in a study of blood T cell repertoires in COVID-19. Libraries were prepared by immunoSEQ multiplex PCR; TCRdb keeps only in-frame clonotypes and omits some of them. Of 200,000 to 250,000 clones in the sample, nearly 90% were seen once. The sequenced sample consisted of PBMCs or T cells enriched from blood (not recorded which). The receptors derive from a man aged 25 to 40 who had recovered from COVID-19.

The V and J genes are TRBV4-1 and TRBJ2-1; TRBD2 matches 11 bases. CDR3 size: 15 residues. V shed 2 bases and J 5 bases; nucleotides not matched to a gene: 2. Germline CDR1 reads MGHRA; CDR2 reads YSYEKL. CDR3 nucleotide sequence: TGCGCCAGCAGCCAACTAGCGGGGGGCCACAATGAGCAGTTCTTC. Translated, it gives CASSQLAGGHNEQFF.

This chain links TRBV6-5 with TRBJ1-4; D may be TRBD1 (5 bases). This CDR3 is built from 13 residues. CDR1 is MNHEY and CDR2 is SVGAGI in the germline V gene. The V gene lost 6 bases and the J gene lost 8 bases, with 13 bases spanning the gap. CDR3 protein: CASRRQNYEKLFF. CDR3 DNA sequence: TGTGCCAGCAGACGACAGAACTACGAAAAACTGTTTTTT.

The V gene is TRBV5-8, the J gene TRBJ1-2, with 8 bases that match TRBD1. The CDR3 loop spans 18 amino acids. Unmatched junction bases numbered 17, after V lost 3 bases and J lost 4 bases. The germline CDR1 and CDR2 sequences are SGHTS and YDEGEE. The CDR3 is CASSWTAGGQPLRYGYTF. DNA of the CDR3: TGTGCCAGCAGCTGGACCGCAGGGGGCCAGCCCCTACGCTATGGCTACACCTTC.

CDR3: CAIRAGLAGGPGTNEQFF. DNA for the CDR3: TGTGCCATCCGGGCGGGACTAGCGGGAGGGCCCGGTACGAATGAGCAGTTCTTC. V gene TRBV10-3 combines with J gene TRBJ2-1; 16 positions agree with TRBD2. The CDR3 totals 18 residues. Unmatched junction bases numbered 14, after V lost 8 bases and J lost 7 bases. Per germline, CDR1 ENHRY and CDR2 SYGVKD.

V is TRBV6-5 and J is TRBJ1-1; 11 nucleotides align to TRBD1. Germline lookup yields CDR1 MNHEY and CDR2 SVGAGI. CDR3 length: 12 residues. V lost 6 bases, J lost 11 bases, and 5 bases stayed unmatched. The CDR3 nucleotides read TGTGCCAGCAGAGCGGACAGGGGGCTGGCTTTCTTT. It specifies CASRADRGLAFF.

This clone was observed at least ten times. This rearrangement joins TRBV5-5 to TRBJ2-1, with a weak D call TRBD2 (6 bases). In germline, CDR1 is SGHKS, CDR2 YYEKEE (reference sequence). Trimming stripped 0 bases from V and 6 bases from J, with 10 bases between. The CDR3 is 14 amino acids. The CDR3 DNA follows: TGTGCCAGCAGCTTGGATGGAGGGTTCAATGAGCAGTTCTTC. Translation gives CASSLDGGFNEQFF.

The CDR3 DNA sequence: TGTGCCAGCAGTCAGGGGGCTTTGAACAATGAGCAGTTCTTC. It codes for CASSQGALNNEQFF. The rearrangement links TRBV7-9 to TRBJ2-1, with 8 nucleotides matching TRBD1. CDR1 is SEHNR, CDR2 FQNEAQ, per germline (reference sequence). The CDR3 is made up of 14 amino acids. Trimming removed 6 bases from V and 5 bases from J; junction bases left unmatched: 6.